What follows are 21 T cell receptor beta chains derived from one specimen sequenced in a study of T cell changes during pregnancy in multiple sclerosis. The data were produced by immunoSEQ multiplex PCR, yet TCRdb's version contains in-frame clones alone and is incomplete. The profile shows 60,000 to 90,000 clones, roughly 91% of them singletons. The specimen comprised peripheral blood, sampled after pregnancy. These receptors all stem from a female donor in good health, enrolled as a control in a pregnancy study.

The count of this clone is one. The V gene is TRBV5-1, the J gene TRBJ1-1, with TRBD1 matching over 7 bases. Germline V lookup: CDR1 SGHRS, CDR2 YFSETQ. The ends lost 6 bases at V and 5 bases at J; junction bases unmatched: 10. The CDR3 spans 14 residues. CDR3 bases: TGCGCCAGCACGATTAACAGGGGCGGGACTGAAGCTTTCTTT. Protein: CASTINRGGTEAFF.

J is TRBJ2-5 and V is TRBV4-1, with 8 nucleotides matching TRBD2. TRBJ2-7 explains the end of the DNA better; the J call may be wrong. The CDR3 is made up of 15 amino acids. The germline V gene encodes CDR1 MGHRA and CDR2 YSYEKL. CDR3 sequence: CASSQLGLGVYEQYF. The CDR3 bases are TGCGCCAGCAGCCAACTGGGACTAGGGGTCTACGAGCAGTACTTC.

J is TRBJ1-1 and V is TRBV19; D unresolved. Between the trimmed V and J ends, which lost 3 bases and 5 bases, there was a span of 16 bases. The CDR3 length is 15 residues. The V gene's germline CDR1 is LNHDA and CDR2 SQIVND (reference sequence). DNA for the CDR3: TGTGCCAGTAGTATCAACCCATCGGCCAGGACTGAAGCTTTCTTT. This encodes CASSINPSARTEAFF.

This clone came up once. The chain links TRBV7-8 to TRBJ2-1; TRBD1 is a possible D gene (7 bases). Germline V gene data show CDR1 as SGHVS and CDR2 as FQNEAQ. Trimming left V 7 bases short and J 4 bases short, with 17 bases between. This CDR3 is built from 15 residues. This CDR3 is CASTRGEAGYNEQFF. CDR3 bases: TGTGCCAGCACCAGGGGGGAGGCAGGTTACAATGAGCAGTTCTTC.

V gene TRBV28 combines with J gene TRBJ2-5, with a possible D match to TRBD1 (7 bases). Trimming took off 5 bases at V and 3 bases at J, with 16 bases between the two ends. This CDR3 has 15 amino acids. Germline V gene lookup returns CDR1 MDHEN and CDR2 SYDVKM. The CDR3 coding sequence is TGTGCCAGCAGTGAAGGGGGGACAGATAAAGAGACCCAGTACTTC. Translation: CASSEGGTDKETQYF.

The chain is built from TRBV27 and TRBJ2-7; 8 bases line up with TRBD2. CDR1 is MNHEY and CDR2 is SMNVEV in the germline V gene (reference sequence). V trimming: 8 bases; J trimming: 2 bases; junction bases outside the gene matches: 14. This CDR3 region has 16 residues. The CDR3 nucleotides are TGTGCCAGCCGCCAAGTATCGGGGCGGGGGGCCTACGAGCAGTACTTC. Translation gives CASRQVSGRGAYEQYF.

The rearrangement links TRBV5-1 to TRBJ2-7; a weak D match, TRBD1 (6 bases). V was clipped by 4 bases and J by 2 bases, with 13 bases between them. The germline V gene encodes CDR1 SGHRS and CDR2 YFSETQ. The CDR3 loop spans 14 amino acids. CDR3 in amino acids: CASSGNGQTYEQYF. The CDR3 DNA follows: TGCGCCAGCAGCGGAAATGGACAGACCTACGAGCAGTACTTC.

The chain is built from TRBV10-3 and TRBJ2-1; 10 bases align to TRBD2. CDR1 and CDR2 from the germline V gene are ENHRY and SYGVKD. V dropped 5 bases and J dropped 5; count of bases not matched to a gene: 3. This CDR3 has 14 amino acids. CDR3 region: CAISTLAGDNEQFF. CDR3 coding DNA: TGTGCCATCAGTACGCTAGCGGGGGACAATGAGCAGTTCTTC.

The chain has TRBV28 and TRBJ2-1, with D possibly matching TRBD2 (6 bases). V was clipped by 6 bases and J by 14 bases, with 29 bases between them. The germline CDR1 and CDR2 sequences are MDHEN and SYDVKM. CDR3 length: 16 residues. The CDR3 here is CASSPNGREWRVRKFF. Here the CDR3 DNA reads TGTGCCAGCAGCCCCAACGGTCGGGAGTGGAGGGTGAGGAAGTTCTTC.

The chain is built from TRBV29-1 and TRBJ2-7; the match to TRBD2 covers 9 bases. Germline CDR1 and CDR2: SQVTM and ANQGSEA. The junction had 5 bases not matched to a gene; V was cut back by 3 bases and J by 5 bases. The CDR3 spans 13 residues. CDR3 nucleotides: TGCAGCGTTGAGGCTAGCGGGACGGACGAGCAGTACTTC. Protein: CSVEASGTDEQYF.

This chain links TRBV5-1 with TRBJ1-4; D is perhaps TRBD1 (6 bases). The CDR3 contains 14 residues. V was trimmed by 4 bases and J by 4 bases, leaving 11 bases between them. Germline V gene lookup returns CDR1 SGHRS and CDR2 YFSETQ. The CDR3 sequence is CASSPQGFNEKLFF. The CDR3 nucleotides read TGCGCCAGCAGCCCCCAGGGGTTTAATGAAAAACTGTTTTTT.

J is TRBJ2-7 and V is TRBV6-1, with 9 bases identical to TRBD2. Germline V gene data show CDR1 as MNHNS and CDR2 as SASEGT. The ends lost 6 bases at V and 1 base at J; junction bases unmatched: 1. The CDR3 totals 13 residues. The CDR3 loop reads CASRTSGSYEQYF. The CDR3 DNA reads TGTGCCAGCAGGACTAGCGGTTCCTACGAGCAGTACTTC.

J is TRBJ2-1 and V is TRBV6-6; 9 bases fit TRBD1. CDR1 MNHNY and CDR2 SVGAGI come from the germline V gene (reference sequence). Trimming at V came to 6 bases and at J to 8 bases, leaving 11 bases not matched to a gene. The CDR3 totals 15 residues. The CDR3, as DNA: TGTGCCAGCAGGGAGGGACAGGGAGGCGGTCATGAGCAGTTCTTC. Its translation: CASREGQGGGHEQFF.

DNA for the CDR3: TGTGCCAGCAGCCAGGAAATCGAGCAGTACTTC. Translation: CASSQEIEQYF. The V gene is TRBV7-2, the J gene TRBJ2-7; D is undetermined. Deletions cut 5 bases from V and 6 bases from J, with 8 bases between. CDR1 is SGHTA and CDR2 is FQGNSA in the germline V gene. CDR3 size: 11 residues.

The chain carries TRBV28 and TRBJ2-3, with 8 bases aligning to TRBD1. The CDR3 is 15 amino acids. CDR1 and CDR2 (germline): MDHEN, SYDVKM. The V gene end was trimmed by 4 bases and the J gene end by 3 bases; junction bases not matched to a gene: 6. CDR3 nucleotide sequence: TGTGCCAGCAGTTCCTTGGACAGGGCGACAGATACGCAGTATTTT. Residues: CASSSLDRATDTQYF.

The genes are TRBV28 and TRBJ2-2, with D possibly matching TRBD1 (6 bases). The CDR3 consists of 13 residues. Germline V gene sequence: CDR1 MDHEN, CDR2 SYDVKM. V gave up 5 bases and J gave up 3 bases, with 7 bases separating them. CDR3 in amino acids: CASSGQYTGELFF. CDR3 DNA: TGTGCCAGCAGTGGACAGTACACCGGGGAGCTGTTTTTT.

The chain couples TRBV4-2 to TRBJ2-4; perhaps TRBD2 as D (5 bases). Between the trimmed V and J ends, which lost 1 base and 2 bases, there was a span of 6 bases. Germline loops: CDR1 LGHNA, CDR2 YNFKEQ. The CDR3 runs 14 residues. CDR3 bases: TGTGCCAGCAGCCAAGGGACTCCCAAAAACATTCAGTACTTC. This translates into CASSQGTPKNIQYF.

This chain joins TRBV18 and TRBJ1-6; D unclear. CDR1 and CDR2 (germline): KGHSH, LQKENI. V was cut by 1 base and J by 9 bases, with 13 bases left in between. The CDR3 is 15 amino acids. CDR3 nucleotide sequence: TGTGCCAGCTCACCACGGGAGGTGGATGGTTCACCCCTCCACTTT. Residues: CASSPREVDGSPLHF.

This chain connects TRBV7-9 to TRBJ2-1; D might be TRBD1 (5 bases). Trimming shortened V by 3 bases and J by 14 bases, and 11 bases separated the two germline ends. CDR1 is SEHNR and CDR2 is FQNEAQ in the germline V gene (reference sequence). The CDR3 contains 11 residues. Here the CDR3 reads CASSFGAGKFF. CDR3 nucleotide sequence: TGTGCCAGCAGCTTTGGGGCAGGGAAGTTCTTC.

V usage is TRBV7-3 and J usage is TRBJ2-1; D is perhaps TRBD1 (6 bases). There are 16 residues in the CDR3. Germline values: CDR1 SGHTA, CDR2 FQGTGA. Between the trimmed V and J ends, which lost 2 bases and 9 bases, there was a span of 20 bases. The CDR3 nucleotides read TGTGCCAGCAGCTTAGGGGGCGAAACAGGGAGAGGTGAGCAGTTCTTC. Protein product: CASSLGGETGRGEQFF. Filled out from reference TRBV7-3 and TRBJ2-1, the complete variable domain reads GAGVSQTPSNKVTEKGKYVELRCDPISGHTALYWYRQSLGQGPEFLIYFQGTGAADDSGLPNDRFFAVRPEGSVSTLKIQRTERGDSAVYLCASSLGGETGRGEQFFGPGTRLTVL.

The chain links TRBV19 to TRBJ1-2; 7 nucleotides line up with TRBD1. The V gene's germline CDR1 is LNHDA and CDR2 SQIVND (reference sequence). Trimming cost V 6 bases and J 6 bases; bases outside gene matches: 16. The CDR3 is 16 amino acids. This CDR3 reads CASSLFEGALSDGYTF. As DNA, the CDR3 is TGTGCCAGTAGCTTGTTCGAGGGGGCCCTTTCTGATGGCTACACCTTC.